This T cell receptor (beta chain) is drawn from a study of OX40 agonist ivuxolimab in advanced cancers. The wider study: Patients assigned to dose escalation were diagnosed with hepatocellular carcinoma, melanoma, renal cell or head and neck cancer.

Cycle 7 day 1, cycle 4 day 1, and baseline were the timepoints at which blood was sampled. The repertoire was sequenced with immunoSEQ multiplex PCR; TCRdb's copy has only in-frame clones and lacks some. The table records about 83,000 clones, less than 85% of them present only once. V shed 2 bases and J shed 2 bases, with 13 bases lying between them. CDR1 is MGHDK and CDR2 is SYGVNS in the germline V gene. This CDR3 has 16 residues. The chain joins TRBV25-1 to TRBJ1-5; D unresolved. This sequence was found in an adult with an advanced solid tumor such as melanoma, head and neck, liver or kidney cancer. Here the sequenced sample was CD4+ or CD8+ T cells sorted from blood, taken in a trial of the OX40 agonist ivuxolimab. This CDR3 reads CASSEPGLEGNQPQHF. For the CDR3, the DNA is TGTGCCAGCAGTGAACCTGGGCTCGAGGGCAATCAGCCCCAGCATTTT.